This TCR beta chain was found in a study of identical twins. General study findings and limits: For out-of-frame beta sequences, excess twin sharing was weaker. Invariant cells of the MAIT and iNKT types might have partly distorted the zero-insertion analyses.

Concerning this clonotype: Its antigen remains unknown.

V was cut by 7 bases and J by 3 bases, with 7 bases left in between. In germline, CDR1 is SGDLS, CDR2 YYNGEE. The length of the CDR3 is 11 residues. TCRdb re-analysed the 5' RACE reads in MiXCR, keeping a single row per CDR3 protein. Among approximately 230,000 distinct CDR3 sequences listed, 5.5% to 7.5% were seen once. This sample was shared with a second study, whose subject was T cells expressing NK-cell markers. That source reports: It was sorted CD3+CD56-NKG2C+, CD3+CD56+NKG2C- and CD3+CD56+NKG2C+ T cells that provided the TCR beta repertoires. These clonotypes, the leaders elsewhere, also led the CD3+CD56-NKG2C+ fraction in a handful of donors.

The chain links TRBV9 to TRBJ2-5, with no clear D. This receptor was identified in a woman younger than 35 in good health. The source material was CD8+ T cells sorted from blood. The CDR3 nucleotides are TGTGCCAGCGGACCAAAAGAGACCCAGTACTTC. It is translated as CASGPKETQYF.